This T cell receptor beta chain stems from a study of Ad26.COV2.S vaccination and SARS-CoV-2 variants. Study as a whole: Once or twice, 56 days apart, Ad26.COV2.S was delivered intramuscularly.

Treatment indicated: around 19 received Ad26.COV2.S at low or high dose, single or two shots; about 5 received placebo; per-sample allocation not given. The investigators took samples on day 63 after the first vaccine or placebo injection. The V and J ends lost 4 bases and 6 bases, in that order; junction bases with no gene match: 6. The germline V gene has CDR1 SNHLY and CDR2 FYNNEI. The CDR3 is 14 amino acids. Of note for this clone: Its cognate antigen is unknown.

Sequencing used immunoSEQ multiplex PCR; TCRdb keeps in-frame clones, though not all of them. This table has fewer than 500,000 clones, roughly nine tenths appearing once. General study results and limits: Recipients of vaccine and of placebo showed similar breadth of their non-spike TCR repertoires.

The starting material was peripheral blood, obtained in a trial of Ad26.COV2.S vaccine versus placebo. This TCR derives from a person between 18 and 60 years old who received the Ad26.COV2.S COVID-19 vaccine or a placebo. The chain carries TRBV2 and TRBJ1-2; 9 nucleotides agree with TRBD1. CDR3 in DNA: TGTGCCAGCAGTGCCTGGGGACAGGGCGATGGCTACACCTTC. Encoded protein: CASSAWGQGDGYTF.